This T cell receptor (beta chain) was sequenced during a study of T cells in Graves' hyperthyroidism and ophthalmopathy. Across the whole study: Sampling of peripheral blood happened at initial diagnosis, prior to any treatment. Findings and caveats of the study: Blood also held most thyroid clonotypes expanded beyond 0.001.

This clonotype showed up just a few times. What it recognizes is unknown. Amplified TCR beta CDR3 regions came from RNA transcripts. HTBI primers were used for first-round RT-PCR of the TCR CDR3. MiXCR, run by TCRdb on the multiplex PCR reads, gives a single entry per CDR3 protein. In the table there are roughly 800,000 distinct CDR3 sequences, around 38% of which are singletons. V dropped 1 base and J dropped 6 bases, with 24 bases sitting between them. The CDR3 totals 18 residues. Patients aged 18 to 65 with hyperthyroidism were newly diagnosed, with duration under 2 months. Clinical symptoms, serum thyroxine, TRAb, thyroid ultrasound and orbital computed tomography established diagnosis.

The receptor's source is a man younger than 30 with Graves' hyperthyroidism. The J gene is TRBJ1-2, the V gene TRBV6-7; no reliable D call. TRBV6-7 belongs to the ORF category, with a function that is uncertain. The sequencing input was blood. The CDR3 DNA sequence: TGTGCCAGCAGTTACTTAGATGGACCGGGTCCCCACGAGGATGGCTACACCTTC. Translated: CASSYLDGPGPHEDGYTF.